These 27 T cell receptor beta chains were sequenced from one sample in a study of CD8+ T cells in alopecia areata. Once RNA had been extracted, it was reverse transcribed into cDNA to act as the sequencing template. Method: immunoSEQ multiplex PCR; TCRdb's copy keeps in-frame clones and lacks some. The table lists 200,000 to 300,000 clones, no singletons, with 1.2% in the top ten. Cell sorting was performed on pooled cutaneous lymph node cells with CD4, CD8alpha, NKG2D, NKG2ACE and other markers. The sequenced sample was CD4+ T cells sorted from a lymph node. All receptors come from a C3H/HeJ mouse with alopecia areata. The MHC haplotype of this mouse line is H2-k.

Notes on this clone: Genes and germline come from the mouse. Sequencing ends 3 residues short of the CDR3 end; the germline J gene provides the rest. V and J are TRBV19 and TRBJ1-6; TRBD1 matches at 7 bases. TRBJ1-6 is given ORF status, its function remaining uncertain. Germline-derived CDR1 and CDR2 are FNHDT and SITEND (reference sequence). The ends lost 2 bases at V and 10 bases at J; junction bases unmatched: 9. This CDR3 region has 15 residues. The sequenced CDR3 bases are TGTGCCAGCAGTATCGCCAGGGGGTTGGGGTCGCCC. Translated, it gives CASSIARGLGSP. The CDR3 as a whole reads CASSIARGLGSPLYF.

This clone has a handful of counts. Gene names and germline refer to mouse. The read terminates 4 residues before the CDR3 end, so the remaining end is supplied by the germline J gene. The chain carries TRBV1 and TRBJ2-3, with 10 bases aligning to TRBD2. This CDR3 spans 15 amino acids. The germline CDR1 and CDR2 sequences are NSQYPW and LRSPGD (reference sequence). Trimming at V came to 3 bases and at J to 4 bases, leaving 4 bases not matched to a gene. CDR3 DNA (partial): TGCACCTGCAGTGCGCCGACTGGGGGGACAGAA. Protein sequence: CTCSAPTGGTE. The whole CDR3 reads CTCSAPTGGTETLYF.

In its sample, this clone was seen a few times. Gene names follow the mouse nomenclature. The DNA ends 4 residues before the CDR3 does, and the rest of the CDR3 is filled in from the germline J gene. Other DNA sequences in the same sample also yield this CDR3. The rearrangement joins TRBV1 to TRBJ2-1; D is possibly TRBD2 (5 bases). This CDR3 comprises 14 residues. CDR1 is NSQYPW and CDR2 is LRSPGD in the germline V gene (reference sequence). The germline V and J ends were trimmed by 2 bases and 0 bases, with 5 bases remaining between them. Here the CDR3 reads CTCSALGNYAEQFF. The DNA read from the CDR3 is TGCACCTGCAGTGCACTGGGTAACTATGCT.

The table lists this clone with a few counts. The gene names given are mouse names. The read ends 4 residues early relative to the CDR3; the germline J gene fills the gap. The V and J genes are TRBV17 and TRBJ2-7; 9 positions match TRBD1. Germline V gives CDR1 MNHDT, CDR2 YYDKIL. Trimming cost V 2 bases and J 3 bases; bases outside gene matches: 8. The CDR3 loop spans 16 amino acids. The CDR3 bases that were read are TGTGCTAGCAGTAGATCTCCGGGACAGGGACTCTAT. This gives the protein CASSRSPGQGLY. The full CDR3 protein is CASSRSPGQGLYEQYF.

As to this clone: Gene names are the mouse ones. The read ends 4 residues shy of where the CDR3 ends; the end is completed using the germline J gene. The chain uses TRBV5 and TRBJ1-2; TRBD1 might be the D (5 bases). V lost 4 bases and J 0 bases, leaving 9 bases between the germline ends. Germline V gives CDR1 LGHNA, CDR2 YNLKQL (reference sequence). This CDR3 is 14 amino acids long. CDR3 DNA (partial): TGTGCCAGCAGCCCGGCAGGGACAAACTCC. It codes for CASSPAGTNS. From start to end, the CDR3 is CASSPAGTNSDYTF.

For this clone: Gene names and germline refer to mouse. From the germline J gene comes the end of the CDR3, since the read stops 3 residues before it. The chain links TRBV13-1 to TRBJ1-6, with 11 bases fitting TRBD1. TRBJ1-6 is given ORF status, its function remaining uncertain. The CDR3 loop spans 16 amino acids. J was trimmed by 7 bases and V by 4 bases; bases with no gene match: 7. Germline V gives CDR1 NSHNY, CDR2 SYGAGN. CDR3 DNA, as far as it was read: TGTGCCAGCAGTTTTATCGGGACAGGGGGGAATTCGCCC. It yields the protein CASSFIGTGGNSP. In full, the CDR3 reads CASSFIGTGGNSPLYF.

A remark on this clone: Mouse names are used for the genes. The read stops 4 residues short of the end of the CDR3; the missing end is completed from the germline J gene. This chain uses TRBV16 with TRBJ2-7; 8 positions agree with TRBD2. The CDR3 is made up of 13 amino acids. Germline values: CDR1 SGHSA, CDR2 FRNQAP. The DNA read from the CDR3 is TGTGCAAGCAGCTTACTGGGGGGTTAT. This translates into CASSLLGGY. The whole CDR3 protein is CASSLLGGYEQYF.

This clone appeared a few times. The listed genes are named as in mouse. The read comes to an end 4 residues before the CDR3 does, leaving the germline J gene to fill in the end. Other nucleotide sequences in the sample specify the same CDR3. The genes are TRBV1 and TRBJ2-1, with D possibly being TRBD1 or TRBD2 (6 bases each). This CDR3 contains 14 residues. Germline V lookup: CDR1 NSQYPW, CDR2 LRSPGD (reference sequence). Partial CDR3 DNA: TGCACCTGCAGTGCAGGGGGGCGCGGAGCT. It is translated as CTCSAGGRGA. The whole CDR3 region reads CTCSAGGRGAEQFF.

This clone was picked up many times. The listed genes are named as in mouse. The sequenced fragment ends 4 residues before the CDR3 boundary, so the rest is inferred from the germline J gene. Distinct nucleotide sequences in the sample also encode this CDR3. V and J are TRBV1 and TRBJ2-2; 9 bases fit TRBD1. The CDR3 is made up of 15 amino acids. Germline V gene lookup returns CDR1 NSQYPW and CDR2 LRSPGD (reference sequence). J was trimmed by 4 bases and V by 3 bases; bases with no gene match: 3. CDR3 sequence reads: CTCSAPTGGTGQLYF. The DNA read from the CDR3 is TGCACCTGCAGTGCCCCGACAGGGGGCACCGGG.

Details on this clone: Each gene name is a mouse one. Read sequence stops 4 residues before the CDR3 end, and the germline J gene provides the missing end. The rearrangement uses TRBV1 and TRBJ2-5; TRBD1 matches at 7 bases. Germline V CDR1 and CDR2: NSQYPW, LRSPGD (reference sequence). With V trimmed by 4 bases and J by 2 bases, 6 bases remained unmatched. The length of the CDR3 is 15 residues. This CDR3 is CTCSGQGRAQDTQYF. The sequenced part of the CDR3 DNA is TGCACCTGCAGTGGACAGGGAAGAGCCCAAGAC.

Turning to this clone: The germline and genes are mouse ones. The read ends 4 residues before the CDR3 terminus; that terminus is restored from the germline J gene. The rearrangement joins TRBV13-1 to TRBJ2-2, with D uncertain. Trimming pared 1 base from V and 2 bases from J, leaving 9 bases between. CDR3 length: 15 amino acids. The V gene's germline CDR1 is NSHNY and CDR2 SYGAGN. CDR3 sequence: CASSDSARNTGQLYF. CDR3 bases read: TGTGCCAGCAGTGATTCCGCCAGGAACACCGGG.

A few counts support this clone. The listed genes are named as in mouse. Sequencing ends 3 residues short of the CDR3 end; the germline J gene provides the rest. This sequence joins TRBV13-3 and TRBJ1-6; D uncertain. TRBJ1-6 is annotated as an ORF whose role is uncertain. The CDR3 totals 13 residues. V lost 4 bases and J lost 5, with 7 bases in between. CDR1 is NNHDY, CDR2 SYVADS, per germline. The sequenced part of the CDR3 DNA is TGTGCCAGCAGTCCCTGGGATAATTCGCCC. Protein sequence: CASSPWDNSP. The whole CDR3 is CASSPWDNSPLYF.

Concerning this clone itself: Mouse gene names apply. The read is 4 residues too short to cover the CDR3 end, so that end is filled in from the germline J gene. This CDR3 is also generated by other DNA sequences in the sample. The V gene is TRBV13-1, the J gene TRBJ2-3, with 10 bases fitting TRBD2. Losses at the gene ends were 7 bases for V and 1 base for J; bases not matched to a gene: 3. Germline V lookup: CDR1 NSHNY, CDR2 SYGAGN. The CDR3 runs 14 residues. CDR3 sequence reads: CASSWGGGAETLYF. The part of the CDR3 DNA that was read is TGTGCCAGCTCCTGGGGGGGCGGTGCAGAA.

This clone was observed a few times. Gene names and germline match the mouse. The CDR3 is cut off 4 residues early in the read; its end comes from the germline J gene. The V gene is TRBV29, the J gene TRBJ1-1, with a tentative D call TRBD1 (6 bases). CDR1 is MSHET and CDR2 is SYDVDS in the germline V gene. Trimming removed 8 bases at V and 4 bases at J, with 14 bases between. CDR3 size: 13 residues. CDR3 DNA, as far as it was read: TGTGCTAGCCCAGACAGGAAGGGCACA. It specifies CASPDRKGT. The full CDR3 sequence reads CASPDRKGTEVFF.

This clone was seen at least ten times. Mouse gene names apply. The read falls 3 residues short of the CDR3 end, and the missing part is taken from the germline J gene. This sequence joins TRBV13-3 and TRBJ1-6; 7 nucleotides agree with TRBD1. TRBJ1-6 is classed as an ORF, of uncertain function. The length of the CDR3 is 15 residues. The germline gives CDR1 NNHDY, CDR2 SYVADS. The trim removed 2 bases at V and 7 bases at J, leaving 6 bases unmatched. The part of the CDR3 DNA that was read is TGTGCCAGCAGTGAACAGGGGAAGGGAAATTCGCCC. Its translation is CASSEQGKGNSP. In full, the CDR3 is CASSEQGKGNSPLYF.

As for this clone: These gene names are mouse names. The missing CDR3 end, 4 residues past where the read stops, is filled in from the germline J gene. The V gene is TRBV1, the J gene TRBJ2-2, with 7 positions matching TRBD1. Trimming at V came to 5 bases and at J to 0 bases, leaving 6 bases not matched to a gene. From germline, CDR1 is NSQYPW and CDR2 LRSPGD (reference sequence). The CDR3 runs to 16 residues. CDR3 sequence reads: CTCSRRDRANTGQLYF. The DNA read from the CDR3 is TGCACCTGCAGTCGCCGGGACAGAGCAAACACCGGG.

This clone was picked up a small number of times. Any gene name here is a mouse gene name. The read terminates 4 residues ahead of where the CDR3 ends, so the germline J gene completes it. At the DNA level, this CDR3 is encoded by other sequences in the same sample as well. This rearrangement joins TRBV5 to TRBJ2-4; 7 bases agree with TRBD2. CDR3 size: 14 residues. CDR1 is LGHNA, CDR2 YNLKQL, per germline (reference sequence). J was trimmed by 2 bases and V by 4 bases; bases with no gene match: 3. CDR3 loop: CASSLLGVQNTLYF. The covered CDR3 bases are TGTGCCAGCAGCCTCCTGGGGGTTCAAAAC.

Points on this clone: The gene names given are mouse names. The CDR3 is cut off 4 residues early in the read; its end comes from the germline J gene. This sequence joins TRBV5 and TRBJ2-7; D possibly uses TRBD1 or TRBD2 (6 bases each). This CDR3 is built from 14 residues. The germline V gene encodes CDR1 LGHNA and CDR2 YNLKQL (reference sequence). CDR3 sequence: CASSLGVEGDEQYF. The part of the CDR3 DNA that was read is TGTGCCAGCAGCCTGGGGGTCGAGGGGGAT.

For this clone: Gene names follow the mouse nomenclature. The sequenced CDR3 bases are TGTGCCAGCAGTGCTCGGACTGGGCGCTATGCT. As protein: CASSARTGRYA. The complete CDR3 sequence is CASSARTGRYAEQFF. The genes are TRBV19 and TRBJ2-1; 8 bases are shared with TRBD2. Sequencing ends 4 residues short of the CDR3 end; the germline J gene provides the rest. CDR1 is FNHDT and CDR2 is SITEND in the germline V gene (reference sequence). The CDR3 contains 15 residues. Unmatched junction bases numbered 6, after V lost 4 bases and J lost 3 bases.

The sample holds a few counts of this clone. Here the gene names and germline are mouse. With the read ending 4 residues before the CDR3 end, the germline J gene is used to fill in that end. Other DNA variants within this sample encode the same CDR3. This sequence joins TRBV17 and TRBJ2-7; the match to TRBD2 covers 11 bases. Trimming took 0 bases from V and 3 from J; bases not matched to a gene: 1. This CDR3 is 15 amino acids long. Germline V gene lookup returns CDR1 MNHDT and CDR2 YYDKIL. CDR3 in amino acids: CASSRDGTGGYEQYF. Partial CDR3 DNA: TGTGCTAGCAGTAGAGATGGGACTGGGGGCTAT.

As to this clone: All gene names here are mouse names. The read terminates 4 residues before the CDR3 end, so the remaining end is supplied by the germline J gene. The chain carries TRBV13-2 and TRBJ2-5, with a possible D match to TRBD2 (7 bases). The CDR3 is 14 amino acids. Germline CDR1 NNHNN, CDR2 SYGAGS (reference sequence). Trimming shortened V by 0 bases and J by 3 bases, and 8 bases separated the two germline ends. CDR3 sequence reads: CASGDEGGQDTQYF. The sequenced CDR3 bases are TGTGCCAGCGGTGATGAGGGGGGGCAAGAC.

As concerns this clone: These gene names are mouse names. The CDR3 is cut off 4 residues early in the read; its end comes from the germline J gene. The V and J genes are TRBV13-1 and TRBJ2-1, with 12 bases identical to TRBD1. CDR1 is NSHNY and CDR2 is SYGAGN in the germline V gene. J lost 1 base, V lost 3 bases, and 5 bases had no gene match. The CDR3 extends over 17 amino acids. CDR3 protein: CASSAPGQGANYAEQFF. The CDR3 DNA, read in part, is TGTGCCAGCAGTGCCCCGGGACAGGGGGCAAACTATGCT.

In its sample, this clone was seen a few times. Any gene name here is a mouse gene name. The CDR3 extends 3 residues past the end of the read, so its final part is completed from the germline J gene. The rearrangement joins TRBV1 to TRBJ1-6; D not certain. TRBJ1-6 is assigned to the ORF class and has an uncertain function. Trimming left V 0 bases short and J 2 bases short, with 8 bases between. There are 16 residues in the CDR3. Germline CDR1 NSQYPW, CDR2 LRSPGD (reference sequence). CDR3 in amino acids: CTCSADPGTYNSPLYF. The CDR3 bases that were read are TGCACCTGCAGTGCAGATCCAGGCACCTATAATTCGCCC.

This clone was found a few times. Mouse names are used for the genes. The read halts 4 residues ahead of the CDR3 end, with the missing end drawn from the germline J gene. The V and J genes are TRBV31 and TRBJ2-3, with 8 bases fitting TRBD1. J lost 0 bases, V lost 0 bases, and 2 bases had no gene match. Germline V gene lookup returns CDR1 GKSSPN and CDR2 SITVG. This CDR3 is 15 amino acids long. The sequenced part of the CDR3 DNA is TGTGCCTGGAGTCTCAGGGGGCGAAGTGCAGAA. Protein sequence: CAWSLRGRSAE. The entire CDR3 is CAWSLRGRSAETLYF.

With regard to this clone: Gene names and germline match the mouse. The read falls 4 residues short of the CDR3 end, and the missing part is taken from the germline J gene. The chain is built from TRBV13-3 and TRBJ2-3, with D perhaps TRBD2 (5 bases). V shed 1 base and J shed 0 bases, with 12 bases lying between them. There are 16 residues in the CDR3. Germline CDR1 is NNHDY and CDR2 is SYVADS. The part of the CDR3 DNA that was read is TGTGCCAGCAGTGATTCTGGGTTCTCTAGTGCAGAA. This sequence encodes CASSDSGFSSAE. The whole CDR3 protein reads CASSDSGFSSAETLYF.

A few counts support this clone. Gene names and germline refer to mouse. The CDR3 extends 4 residues past the end of the read, so its final part is completed from the germline J gene. This chain joins TRBV31 and TRBJ2-5; no firm D call. Per the germline V gene, CDR1 is GKSSPN and CDR2 is SITVG. This CDR3 region has 13 residues. The sequenced part of the CDR3 DNA is TGTGCCTGGAGTCTATCACCTGCGGAC. As protein: CAWSLSPAD. The whole CDR3 sequence is CAWSLSPADTQYF. The whole variable domain, filled in from reference TRBV31 and TRBJ2-5, reads AQTIHQWPVAEIKAVGSPLSLGCTIKGKSSPNLYWYWQATGGTLQQLFYSITVGQVESVVQLNLSASRPKDDQFILSTEKLLLSHSGFYLCAWSLSPADTQYFGPGTRLLVL.

For this clone: Mouse gene names apply. The CDR3 end is not reached by the read, which stops 4 residues before it; the germline J gene fills it in. This chain links TRBV12-1 with TRBJ2-1, with 9 bases identical to TRBD1. CDR1 and CDR2 from the germline V gene are SGHSN and HYEKVE. J gave up 4 bases and V 4 bases, and 10 bases lay outside the gene matches. The CDR3 runs to 16 residues. CDR3 DNA, as far as it was read: TGTGCCAGCTCCCTCTCGACAGGGGGAAGGTATGCT. Protein product: CASSLSTGGRYA. The full CDR3 is CASSLSTGGRYAEQFF.